This T cell receptor (beta chain) is from a study of T-cell reconstitution after alpha-beta-depleted transplantation in children. Study results and limitations: Approximately two months post-transplant, alpha-beta T cells reportedly originated from several hundred expanded graft clones.

This clonotype showed up many times. Its antigen is not known. V lost 0 bases and J lost 5, with 11 bases in between. Germline lookup yields CDR1 DFQATT and CDR2 SNEGSKA (reference sequence). The CDR3 extends over 14 amino acids. Unique molecular identifiers were incorporated during preparation of the TCRbeta library. TCRdb passed the PCR reads through MiXCR, listing each CDR3 protein once. The repertoire holds about 98,000 distinct CDR3 sequences, with 7.5% to 9% as singletons. The material was PBMCs, obtained before TCRalphabeta/CD19-depleted stem cell transplant. V gene TRBV20-1 combines with J gene TRBJ2-1; D ambiguous. This clonotype was sampled from a boy between 2 and 10 years old with acute lymphoblastic leukemia, due to receive a stem cell transplant. CDR3 in amino acids: CSARDPRVNNEQFF. The CDR3, as DNA: TGCAGTGCTAGAGATCCCCGAGTTAACAATGAGCAGTTCTTC.